This TCR beta chain appears in the sequencing data of a study of T cell responses to AZD1222 COVID-19 vaccine (dated by TCRdb to the early 2020s). Regarding the research as a whole: Because spike-specific TCR depth and breadth did not differ between the two schedules, AZD1222 recipients who got a second dose at roughly 4 weeks were pooled with those who got a second dose at roughly 12 weeks. TCR sequencing was performed for 230 to 250 trial participants, of whom around 200 were given two doses of AZD1222 and 26 were given two doses of MenACWY control vaccine. Trial participants were enrolled by age into subgroups of 18-55, 56-69 and 70-plus years, and around 150, 28 and 57 TCR-sequenced participants, respectively, were included in these subgroups. Overall study results and their limits: CD4 TCRs associated with the vaccine covered the entire spike protein, and the dominant responses were in regions 160-218 and 743-854. Epitopes outside the regions mutated in the B.1.351 and B.1.1.7 variants were reportedly recognized by nearly half of the unique spike-specific TCRs. Because no day 14 peak-response samples were available, repertoires were characterized only after the peak T cell response. Conclusions about previously exposed vaccinees are limited because only six or seven AZD1222 recipients were SARS-CoV-2 seropositive at baseline. The 56-69-year group was small, and its depth increase did not reach significance, likely because of low power. Participants were mostly white British, with more females than males. The authors suggested clonal diversity may have been underestimated. After two AZD1222 doses, both the breadth and the depth of spike-specific TCRs were significantly higher than at day 0 and than in MenACWY recipients.

Relative to germline, V is 2 bases shorter and J is 2 bases shorter, with 6 bases between their ends. CDR1 is given as MNHEY and CDR2 as SMNVEV, both from the germline V gene (reference sequence). The CDR3 holds 13 amino acids from the cysteine to the phenylalanine. The CDR3 DNA has 39 bases and is translated from base 1. The CDR3 regions of human TCRbeta chains were analyzed by immunosequencing. The original pipeline was this. TCRs in the repertoires were compared against a reference library of SARS-CoV-2-specific TCRs that had been generated with the MIRA antigen-specificity platform. Breadth meant the fraction of unique TCRs that were SARS-CoV-2-associated, whereas depth meant the fraction of total T cells that were SARS-CoV-2-associated. Using the MIRA data, each spike-specific TCR was assigned both to the spike region to which the TCR was reactive and to a CD4 or CD8 class. Log10-transformed breadth and depth values were compared by one-way ANOVA with Sidak's multiple comparisons tests. TCRdb's version of the immuneACCESS table is confined to in-frame rearrangements and falls short of the full clone set. An unresolved V gene accounts for under half of the shortfall where checked; the remainder is of unknown origin. V and J calls and clone size are as listed in that table; D and trimming were resolved from the DNA. For this sample there are about 150,000 clones; roughly 94% appear just once. The biggest ten clones account for roughly 1.3% of the sample.

This clone occurred once. This clone's antigen is unknown. No base quality values were provided; no much bigger clone lies one nucleotide off. The time point label corresponds to: baseline before first vaccination. Vaccinee samples were obtained from the UK trials COV001 and COV002, which included a single-blind randomized controlled phase 2/3 trial of AZD1222 (ChAdOx1 nCoV-19) in healthy adults. Trial participant PBMC samples were collected at day 0 and day 28 after the second dose for TCRbeta chain sequencing. The TCR originated in an adult in good health. Recombination joined TRBV27 with TRBJ2-5; no confident D gene assignment can be made. The sequenced sample was peripheral blood, obtained on day 0 of AZD1222 vaccination. At the DNA level, the sequence is TGTGCCAGCAGTTTAGCCCTACAAGAGACCCAGTACTTC. This sequence encodes CASSLALQETQYF.